The clone carrying this TCR beta chain was detected ten times or more. The CDR3 has 16 residues. Per germline, CDR1 SGHKS and CDR2 YYEKEE (reference sequence). With 4 bases removed from V and 3 bases from J, the gap between germline ends came to 17 bases. This record comes from a study of T cells in Graves' hyperthyroidism and ophthalmopathy. What was amplified from RNA transcripts were TCR beta CDR3 regions. Carried out on the TCR CDR3, a first-round RT-PCR used the HTBI primer set. TCRdb redid the calling of the multiplex PCR reads with MiXCR, one entry per CDR3 protein. This sample has about 290,000 distinct CDR3 sequences, with over 15% found just once.

The source of this sequence is a man aged 25 to 40 with Graves' hyperthyroidism. This sequence joins TRBV5-5 and TRBJ1-5; maybe TRBD1 (5 bases). Input material: blood. The CDR3 loop is CASSVGTQLVNQPQHF. CDR3 in DNA: TGTGCCAGCAGCGTCGGGACCCAGCTAGTCAATCAGCCCCAGCATTTT.